This T cell receptor (beta chain) was sequenced during a study of shared clonotypes between healthy human individuals. Germline CDR1 is MNHEY and CDR2 is SVGAGI. The CDR3 runs to 15 residues. V lost 0 bases and J 7 bases, leaving 12 bases between the germline ends. Each of the donors was a healthy adult who was HIV-negative and had not had a recent acute infection or vaccination. The count of this clone is one. The antigen is undetermined. Broader study findings: Clonotype sharing across donors was expected to vary with sequencing depth.

Data came from immunoSEQ multiplex PCR; TCRdb stores just in-frame clones and leaves some out. The table shows 550,000 to 850,000 clones, with about two thirds occurring only once. The V gene is TRBV6-5, the J gene TRBJ1-4; D is ambiguous. The sequenced material came from memory CD4+ T cells sorted from blood. Subset of the sample: CD45RA-negative fraction. The TCR was taken from a woman between 25 and 40 years old in good health. The CDR3 protein is CASSYSGGVTEKLFF. The CDR3 bases are TGTGCCAGCAGTTACTCCGGTGGTGTAACTGAAAAACTGTTTTTT.